This TCR beta chain derives from a study of vaccination and CD4 T cells after COVID-19. General study results and limits: Spike mono-reactivity was shown by 304 of 307 vaccine-specific clones in convalescent patients.

This CDR3 contains 15 residues. The germline gives CDR1 SGHTA, CDR2 FQGNSA. V trimming: 3 bases; J trimming: 1 base; junction bases outside the gene matches: 4. Treatment meaning: approximately 9-day PBMC culture with coronavirus spike peptide pools or control peptides (ViraFEST assay). In the case of this clonotype: Antigen: not known.

The Oncomine TCR Beta short-read assay sequenced DNA from cultured CD4+ T cells. Via MiXCR, TCRdb re-called the PCR reads, giving one row per CDR3 protein. The table includes around 10,000 distinct CDR3 sequences, approximately 57% detected once. Sequences were derived from cultured CD4+ T cells from blood, sampled after SARS-CoV-2 vaccination. The TCR originated in a human donor with COVID-19. The V gene is TRBV7-2, the J gene TRBJ2-5; 8 nucleotides agree with TRBD2. Here the CDR3 reads CASSFGGGAQETQYF. CDR3 nucleotide sequence: TGTGCCAGCAGCTTCGGGGGGGGGGCCCAAGAGACCCAGTACTTC.